A selection of T cell receptor beta chains follows, all from one sample in a study of blood T cells in healthy people across ages. TCRdb re-called the 5' RACE reads with MiXCR, one entry per CDR3 protein. Of about 1.6 million distinct CDR3 sequences listed, around 35% are singletons. Source material: blood. Receptors originate from a woman between 25 and 40 years old in good health. Both conserved end residues are part of each CDR3. The D gene is left open where the match is weak. Size tells how often a clone was seen (once, few, many) or the class of an expanded clone, and some rows leave it out.

clone_size,j_call,d_call,v_call,cdr3_aa,cdr3_nt
-,TRBJ2-7,-,TRBV5-1,CASSSDSGTYEQYF,TGCGCCAGCAGCTCGGACTCTGGGACCTACGAGCAGTACTTC
few,TRBJ2-7,TRBD2,TRBV20-1,CSAEWRGVPYEQYF,TGCAGTGCCGAGTGGCGGGGGGTCCCCTACGAGCAGTACTTC
-,TRBJ2-1,TRBD2,TRBV11-2,CASSFYSGFEQFF,TGTGCCAGCAGTTTTTATAGCGGGTTTGAGCAGTTCTTC
-,TRBJ2-3,TRBD2,TRBV5-4,CASSVRLAGYTDTQYF,TGTGCCAGCAGCGTCCGACTAGCGGGGTACACAGATACGCAGTATTTT
few,TRBJ2-4,TRBD1,TRBV9,CASSASRDRGFIQYF,TGTGCCAGCAGCGCTAGTAGGGACAGGGGGTTTATTCAGTACTTC
few,TRBJ1-1,-,TRBV6-1,CASSRDSIEAFF,TGTGCCAGCAGCCGGGACTCCATTGAAGCTTTCTTT
many,TRBJ2-3,TRBD2,TRBV7-2,CASSSSSGITDTQYF,TGTGCCAGCAGCTCCTCTAGCGGGATCACAGATACGCAGTATTTT
many,TRBJ2-5,TRBD1,TRBV29-1,CSVRGQEETQYF,TGCAGCGTGCGCGGACAGGAAGAGACCCAGTACTTC
-,TRBJ2-6,-,TRBV21-1,CASSKVRGLGANVLTF,TGTGCCAGCAGCAAAGTAAGGGGGCTCGGGGCCAACGTCCTGACTTTC
few,TRBJ1-4,-,TRBV29-1,CSVRAENEKLFF,TGCAGCGTGAGAGCAGAAAATGAAAAACTGTTTTTT
-,TRBJ2-1,TRBD2,TRBV15,CATSRPSGGADNEQFF,TGTGCCACCAGCAGACCCTCCGGGGGGGCTGACAATGAGCAGTTCTTC
-,TRBJ2-7,-,TRBV27,CASSLRGAGLSYEQYF,TGTGCCAGCAGTTTAAGAGGGGCCGGCCTCTCCTACGAGCAGTACTTC
many,TRBJ2-1,TRBD2,TRBV4-2,CASSQDASGGYNEQFF,TGCGCCAGCAGCCAAGATGCCAGCGGGGGATACAATGAGCAGTTCTTC
many,TRBJ2-3,-,TRBV20-1,CSVKGVGTGKINTQYF,TGCAGTGTTAAGGGCGTAGGTACAGGGAAAATAAATACGCAGTATTTT
-,TRBJ2-5,TRBD2,TRBV13,CASSLGTSAQETQYF,TGTGCCAGCAGCCTAGGGACTAGCGCGCAAGAGACCCAGTACTTC
-,TRBJ2-7,-,TRBV6-5,CASSYSGDDEQYF,TGTGCCAGCAGTTACTCCGGTGATGACGAGCAGTACTTC
-,TRBJ2-7,TRBD1,TRBV29-1,CSVGGDRGKGYEQYF,TGCAGCGTTGGGGGGGACAGGGGGAAGGGCTACGAGCAGTACTTC
-,TRBJ2-5,TRBD1,TRBV28,CASRHIIPGQGVETQYF,TGTGCCAGCAGGCACATTATACCGGGACAGGGGGTAGAGACCCAGTACTTC
-,TRBJ2-1,TRBD2,TRBV14,CASSPLAGGRGEQFF,TGTGCCAGCAGCCCTTTAGCGGGAGGACGGGGTGAGCAGTTCTTC
few,TRBJ2-7,-,TRBV20-1,CSARDRRGYGPTGEQYF,TGCAGTGCTAGAGATAGGAGGGGGTACGGACCCACGGGCGAGCAGTACTTC
-,TRBJ2-1,-,TRBV14,CASSQRRTGLAGGTYNEQFF,TGTGCCAGCAGCCAAAGGCGGACAGGGCTGGCGGGAGGCACCTACAATGAGCAGTTCTTC
-,TRBJ1-5,TRBD1,TRBV29-1,CSVGQVTHQPQHF,TGCAGCGTGGGACAGGTGACACATCAGCCCCAGCATTTT
-,TRBJ2-3,TRBD2,TRBV28,CASSLGGLAGGRLDTQYF,TGTGCCAGCAGTTTAGGGGGACTAGCGGGAGGAAGGTTAGATACGCAGTATTTT
-,TRBJ1-2,-,TRBV4-2,CASSQGSGSAEQGYGYTF,TGTGCCAGCAGCCAAGGCTCCGGTTCTGCGGAGCAGGGCTATGGCTACACCTTC
-,TRBJ2-7,-,TRBV20-1,CSARDMSTLSYEQYF,TGCAGTGCTAGAGATATGTCGACCCTCTCCTACGAGCAGTACTTC
few,TRBJ1-1,-,TRBV7-2,CASSPAMKQGLTEAFF,TGTGCCAGCAGCCCAGCGATGAAACAGGGTTTGACTGAAGCTTTCTTT
-,TRBJ2-7,-,TRBV7-7,CASSLGQEGAYEQYF,TGTGCCAGCAGCTTAGGGCAGGAGGGCGCCTACGAGCAGTACTTC
-,TRBJ1-1,TRBD1,TRBV20-1,CSAREGQKNTEAFF,TGCAGTGCTAGGGAGGGACAGAAGAACACTGAAGCTTTCTTT
-,TRBJ1-4,TRBD1,TRBV2,CASLYRGTNEKLFF,TGTGCCAGCCTCTACAGGGGGACTAATGAAAAACTGTTTTTT
-,TRBJ2-7,-,TRBV7-8,CASSLIGVSMNEQYF,TGTGCCAGCAGCTTAATCGGGGTTTCGATGAATGAGCAGTACTTC
-,TRBJ2-4,-,TRBV27,CASNGAGKNIQYF,TGTGCCAGCAACGGAGCGGGCAAAAACATTCAGTACTTC
few,TRBJ2-2,-,TRBV5-5,CASSPGTHTGELFF,TGTGCCAGCAGCCCCGGGACCCATACCGGGGAGCTGTTTTTT
-,TRBJ1-2,-,TRBV12-3/TRBV12-4,CASCLGHSYGYTF,TGTGCCAGCTGTTTAGGGCACTCCTATGGCTACACCTTC
-,TRBJ2-1,TRBD2,TRBV20-1,CSARPSWGASGSDEQFF,TGCAGTGCTAGACCCTCTTGGGGGGCTAGCGGGAGTGATGAGCAGTTCTTC
-,TRBJ2-5,-,TRBV14,CASSQALARQETQYF,TGTGCCAGCAGCCAAGCCTTGGCCAGACAGGAGACCCAGTACTTC
few,TRBJ2-3,TRBD1,TRBV27,CASSPGTGPDTQYF,TGTGCCAGCAGTCCTGGGACAGGGCCGGATACGCAGTATTTT
-,TRBJ2-3,TRBD2,TRBV15,CATSRAPAGGGSTDTQYF,TGTGCCACCAGCAGAGCCCCAGCGGGAGGGGGTAGCACAGATACGCAGTATTTT
once,TRBJ2-7,-,TRBV6-5,CATRARGAREQYF,TGTGCCACCCGGGCGAGGGGGGCGCGCGAGCAGTACTTC
few,TRBJ2-1,-,TRBV4-1,CASSLRSVNEQFF,TGCGCCAGCAGCCTGCGGTCTGTCAATGAGCAGTTCTTC
-,TRBJ2-3,-,TRBV2,CAGSEYNDTQYF,TGTGCCGGCAGTGAATACAACGATACGCAGTATTTT
-,TRBJ2-5,-,TRBV7-2,CASSLDGLGQETQYF,TGTGCCAGCAGCTTAGATGGTTTGGGCCAAGAGACCCAGTACTTC
-,TRBJ1-2,-,TRBV30,CAWSERRNYGYTF,TGTGCCTGGAGTGAACGGCGGAACTATGGCTACACCTTC
-,TRBJ2-1,-,TRBV5-1,CASSFGPGSDNEQFF,TGCGCCAGCAGTTTCGGACCAGGGTCTGACAATGAGCAGTTCTTC
few,TRBJ2-3,TRBD2,TRBV4-2,CASSQDGSGGGGDTQYF,TGTGCCAGCAGCCAAGATGGTAGCGGGGGGGGCGGGGATACGCAGTATTTT
few,TRBJ2-3,TRBD2,TRBV5-1,CASSLPTSGGDTQYF,TGCGCCAGCAGCCTCCCGACTAGCGGGGGAGATACGCAGTATTTT